This TCR beta chain was sequenced for a study of T cells expressing NK-cell markers. As concerns this clonotype: Its cognate antigen is unknown.

This CDR3 contains 15 residues. Germline CDR1 is MNHEY and CDR2 is SVGAGI. Broader study findings: HCMV specificity of the expanded NKG2C+ T cell clones stayed unclear. These clonotypes, the leaders elsewhere, also led the CD3+CD56-NKG2C+ fraction in several donors.

UMIs were included in TCR beta cDNA generated by 5'RACE template switching. TCRdb reprocessed the 5' RACE reads; each CDR3 protein has one entry and no DNA is given. This sample contains roughly 380,000 distinct CDR3 sequences. This sequence was found in a man aged 18 to 70 in good health. Sequences were obtained from blood T cells: a sorted CD56 or NKG2C T cell subset, CD4+ or CD8+ T cells, or bulk PBMC T cells (not recorded which). This rearrangement joins TRBV6-5 to TRBJ2-7. Here the CDR3 reads CASSYSRGGNHEQYF.